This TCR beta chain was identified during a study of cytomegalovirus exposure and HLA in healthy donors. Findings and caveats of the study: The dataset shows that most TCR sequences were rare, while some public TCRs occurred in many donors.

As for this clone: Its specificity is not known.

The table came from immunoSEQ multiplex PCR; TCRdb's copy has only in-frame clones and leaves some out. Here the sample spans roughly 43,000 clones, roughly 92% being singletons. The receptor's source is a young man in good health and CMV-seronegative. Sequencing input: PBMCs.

The CDR3 nucleotides read TGCGCCAGCAGCTTGGGACTAGCGACGGTAAAAGGCACAGATACGCAGTATTTT. It codes for CASSLGLATVKGTDTQYF. This sequence joins TRBV5-1 and TRBJ2-3; 8 nucleotides match TRBD2. Trimming at V came to 0 bases and at J to 1 base, leaving 10 bases not matched to a gene. The CDR3 extends over 18 amino acids. Germline values: CDR1 SGHRS, CDR2 YFSETQ.